These 14 T cell receptor beta chains share one sample of origin, sequenced in a study of blood T cells in healthy people across ages. For the second PCR, which ran for about 7 to 11 cycles, a sample-barcoded 5' primer and a J-beta primer mix were used. MiXCR, run by TCRdb on the 5' RACE reads, gives a single entry per CDR3 protein. The repertoire holds 1.4 million to 1.5 million distinct CDR3 sequences, with around 39% as singletons. Material: blood. Source of these receptors: a woman under 30 in good health.

This clonotype was found once. A clone one base away is much larger, so this may be a read error. This chain joins TRBV6-1 and TRBJ2-3; no firm D call. The CDR3 contains 11 residues. Germline-derived CDR1 and CDR2 are MNHNS and SASEGT. Trimming cost V 8 bases and J 8 bases, with 11 bases left between them. CDR3 region: CASRPDGTQYF. The DNA of the CDR3 is TGTGCCAGCCGCCCTGACGGTACGCAGTATTTT.

This clonotype was detected many times. For the CDR3, the DNA is TGCAGCGTCGGACAGGGTAGTCAGCCCCAGCATTTT. Encoded protein: CSVGQGSQPQHF. J is TRBJ1-5 and V is TRBV29-1; 8 nucleotides line up with TRBD1. CDR1 is SQVTM, CDR2 ANQGSEA, per germline. With V trimmed by 6 bases and J by 6 bases, 4 bases remained unmatched. The CDR3 covers 12 residues.

This clonotype was seen a few times. The rearrangement links TRBV2 to TRBJ1-4; no definite D call. The V gene's germline CDR1 is SNHLY and CDR2 FYNNEI. The CDR3 is 13 residues long. V was pared by 1 base and J by 8 bases, with 8 bases between. As DNA, the CDR3 is TGTGCCAGCAGTGAAGTATTGCGGGAAAAACTGTTTTTT. As protein: CASSEVLREKLFF.

This clonotype came up a few times. The chain is built from TRBV5-1 and TRBJ2-7; tentatively, D is TRBD2 (6 bases). V was shortened by 4 bases and J by 3 bases, with 14 bases between the two germline ends. Germline lookup yields CDR1 SGHRS and CDR2 YFSETQ. The CDR3 totals 14 residues. This CDR3 reads CASSPAGTYYEQYF. CDR3 coding DNA: TGCGCCAGCAGCCCGGCGGGGACGTACTACGAGCAGTACTTC.

Many counts were recorded for this clonotype. The V and J genes are TRBV15 and TRBJ2-5; D is undetermined. The CDR3 totals 14 residues. Trimming removed 8 bases from V and 1 base from J, with 14 bases in between. Germline lookup yields CDR1 LNHNV and CDR2 YYDKDF (reference sequence). The CDR3 loop is CATASFDSQETQYF. The DNA of the CDR3 is TGTGCCACCGCTTCCTTCGATTCCCAAGAGACCCAGTACTTC.

This clonotype was detected only a few times. The J gene is TRBJ2-3, the V gene TRBV5-1; 7 bases are shared with TRBD2. V dropped 0 bases and J dropped 2; count of bases not matched to a gene: 12. The CDR3 extends over 18 amino acids. Germline CDR1 reads SGHRS; CDR2 reads YFSETQ. CDR3 DNA: TGCGCCAGCAGCTTGGTTACGTCGGCTAGCGGTTACACAGATACGCAGTATTTT. Translation: CASSLVTSASGYTDTQYF. The whole variable domain, remainder taken from reference TRBV5-1 and TRBJ2-3, is KAGVTQTPRYLIKTRGQQVTLSCSPISGHRSVSWYQQTPGQGLQFLFEYFSETQRNKGNFPGRFSGRQFSNSRSEMNVSTLELGDSALYLCASSLVTSASGYTDTQYFGPGTRLTVL.

The J gene is TRBJ2-7, the V gene TRBV20-1, with D tentatively TRBD1 or TRBD2 (5 bases each). The CDR3 runs to 15 residues. The V and J ends lost 5 bases and 0 bases respectively, with 17 bases between them. The germline gives CDR1 DFQATT, CDR2 SNEGSKA (reference sequence). The CDR3 region has the DNA TGCAGTGCTTATGGAGAGGGGAAATACTCCTACGAGCAGTACTTC. It translates to CSAYGEGKYSYEQYF.

The rearrangement joins TRBV7-2 to TRBJ1-5; TRBD1 agrees at 8 bases. Germline CDR1 reads SGHTA; CDR2 reads FQGNSA. J gave up 9 bases and V 4 bases, and 8 bases lay outside the gene matches. The CDR3 loop spans 14 amino acids. In DNA form, the CDR3 reads TGTGCCAGCAGCTCCGGACAGGGTTTGATGCCCCAGCATTTT. It encodes CASSSGQGLMPQHF.

In this sample, this clonotype turned up a few times. The chain is built from TRBV6-1 and TRBJ2-3; perhaps TRBD2 as D (5 bases). This CDR3 contains 13 residues. Trimming removed 4 bases at V and 6 bases at J, with 11 bases between. Germline V gene data show CDR1 as MNHNS and CDR2 as SASEGT. The CDR3 loop is CASSVGIRDTQYF. CDR3 nucleotide sequence: TGTGCCAGCAGTGTCGGGATAAGGGATACGCAGTATTTT.

The rearrangement uses TRBV20-1 and TRBJ2-7, with 14 bases that match TRBD2. This CDR3 is built from 17 residues. Per the germline V gene, CDR1 is DFQATT and CDR2 is SNEGSKA (reference sequence). Losses at the gene ends were 6 bases for V and 0 bases for J; bases not matched to a gene: 10. Written as DNA, the CDR3 is TGCAGTGCCACCCGAGGGACTAGCGGGAGAGGCTCCTACGAGCAGTACTTC. Amino acids: CSATRGTSGRGSYEQYF.

The chain has TRBV7-2 and TRBJ2-6, with 10 nucleotides matching TRBD1. CDR1 and CDR2 from the germline V gene are SGHTA and FQGNSA. This CDR3 has 17 residues. The V segment lost 5 bases and the J segment 1 base; nucleotides outside the gene matches: 5. In DNA, the CDR3 is TGTGCCAGCAGCCCAAGACAGGGGGCGTCTGGGGCCAACGTCCTGACTTTC. Its protein is CASSPRQGASGANVLTF.

This clonotype has only a few counts. The chain joins TRBV20-1 to TRBJ2-5, with TRBD1 matching 9 bases. Germline CDR1 reads DFQATT; CDR2 reads SNEGSKA (reference sequence). The length of the CDR3 is 16 residues. V shed 1 base, J shed 2 bases, and the junction held 8 bases outside the gene matches. The DNA of the CDR3 is TGCAGTGCTAGAGCCCGACAGGGGGTTCTTCAAGAGACCCAGTACTTC. Residues: CSARARQGVLQETQYF.

The rearrangement uses TRBV20-1 and TRBJ2-7; TRBD1 matches 7 bases. V lost 4 bases and J lost 2; bases outside the gene matches: 5. There are 13 residues in the CDR3. Per the germline V gene, CDR1 is DFQATT and CDR2 is SNEGSKA (reference sequence). This CDR3 reads CSANDRDTYEQYF. DNA of the CDR3: TGCAGTGCTAATGACAGGGACACCTACGAGCAGTACTTC.

For this clonotype: Germline and junction disagree at one end, which may indicate a read error. This chain uses TRBV7-2 with TRBJ2-3, with 15 bases lining up with TRBD2. The CDR3 covers 17 residues. Germline values: CDR1 SGHTA, CDR2 FQGNSA. CDR3 DNA: TGTGCCAGCAGCCCCGGGACTAGCGGGGGGTTTGTGGATACGCCGTATTTT. It yields the protein CASSPGTSGGFVDTPYF.